This T cell receptor beta chain was obtained from a study of T-cell reconstitution after alpha-beta-depleted transplantation in children (dated by TCRdb to 2016 to 2017). For the study in its entirety: The study quantitatively tracked T-cell immune reconstitution after TCRalphabeta/CD19-depleted allogeneic hematopoietic cell transplantation in children using TCR repertoire profiling. The investigation overall reported the following: The high TCRbeta diversity at day 60 in some patients was ascribed to recipient T cells and intrathymic progenitors that had survived conditioning. About two months after transplant, the apparently early recovery of alphabetaT-cell counts reportedly depended on just several hundred clones that had expanded rapidly and came from non-depleted graft cells. The frequencies of hyperexpanded clones fell over the following months, and after one year, T-cell counts and TCRbeta diversity were mostly attributed to newly produced T cells.

The library was prepared using PCR. Sequencing was performed on an Illumina HiSeq 2500. Molecular barcoding was employed in the preparation of TCR libraries, with unique molecular identifiers being used to normalize TCRbeta repertoire quantification. TCRdb ran its own pipeline on the public reads, namely fastp trimming at Q25 and MiXCR clone calling, and kept in-frame beta chains. Rows with one shared CDR3 protein collapse into an entry with the most common genes and DNA. The table for this sample lists 500,000 or so distinct CDR3 sequences; approximately 10% of them were counted only once. Together, the top ten hold less than 15% of the sample. In light of the paper, this sample's treatment or condition label describes: allogeneic hematopoietic cell transplantation with graft depleted of TCRalphabeta T cells and CD19 B cells. TCRalphabeta/CD19-depleted allogeneic hematopoietic cell grafts were given to the transplant recipients, all of whom were children.

Notes on this clonotype: What this receptor recognizes is not known. Base qualities are missing; no much larger clone stands one base away.

The V end gives up 3 bases and the J end 6 bases, leaving 9 bases in the junction not matched to a gene. The germline V gene supplies CDR1 SQVTM and CDR2 ANQGSEA. The CDR3 numbers 14 residues from cysteine through phenylalanine. The sequence is cut down to CDR3 DNA, 42 bases in frame from base 1. The chain uses TRBV29-1 and TRBJ2-7; 9 bases in between match TRBD1. Source: PBMCs, mostly from graft donor cells, taken 180 days after TCRalphabeta/CD19-depleted stem cell transplant. The origin of this receptor is a female patient aged 2-9 years who had a stem cell transplant for aplastic anemia, so the T cells may come from the graft donor. The DNA is as follows: TGCAGCGTTGATTCGGGGACAGGGTCTGGCGAGCAGTACTTC. This is translated as CSVDSGTGSGEQYF.